This T cell receptor (beta chain) was documented in a study of T cell responses to AZD1222 COVID-19 vaccine. Pooling was applied to second doses at about 4 or about 12 weeks. The assay was immunoSEQ multiplex PCR, and TCRdb's table has in-frame clones only and misses some. The sample contains 60,000 to 80,000 clones, roughly 80% of which appear only once. The sequence derives from an adult who received the AZD1222 COVID-19 vaccine. The material was peripheral blood, obtained 28 days after the second AZD1222 dose.

DNA for the CDR3: TGTGCCAGCAGCGGGTACCGAAGCAATGAGCAGTTCTTC. Protein: CASSGYRSNEQFF. The chain is built from TRBV7-9 and TRBJ2-1; D is ambiguous. Between the trimmed V and J ends, which lost 5 bases and 6 bases, there was a span of 11 bases. This CDR3 contains 13 residues. Germline CDR1 is SEHNR and CDR2 is FQNEAQ (reference sequence).